The 20 T cell receptor beta chains below were found in one sample sequenced in a study of synovial regulatory T cells in juvenile arthritis. Some clones are missing from TCRdb's copy, which holds only in-frame ones; the method was immunoSEQ multiplex PCR. In total, the table holds 7,500 to 10,000 clones. Sequenced input: Treg cells from blood. Subset defined: remaining (HLA-DR-negative) circulating blood Treg cells. The receptors derive from a donor under 30 with juvenile idiopathic arthritis.

The chain links TRBV4-1 to TRBJ2-7; lacking DNA, the TRBD2 call made by TCRdb goes unchecked. CDR1 MGHRA and CDR2 YSYEKL come from the germline V gene. CDR3 length: 16 amino acids. No nucleotide data were recorded. The CDR3 protein is CASSQDRNRLYYEQYF.

J is TRBJ2-1 and V is TRBV4-1; TCRdb's D gene call, TRBD2, goes unchecked for lack of DNA. Per the germline V gene, CDR1 is MGHRA and CDR2 is YSYEKL. This CDR3 has 18 residues. The DNA is not on file. The CDR3 reads CASSQKYPGTSGYNEQFF.

The chain has TRBV5-6 and TRBJ2-7; TCRdb reports TRBD2, a call that lacks DNA to check it against. Looked up from germline, CDR1 is SGHDT and CDR2 is YYEEEE. CDR3 length: 14 residues. The DNA is not on file. The CDR3 spells CASSLDPGANEQYF. Supplemented by reference TRBV5-6 and TRBJ2-7, the full variable domain reads DAGVTQSPTHLIKTRGQQVTLRCSPKSGHDTVSWYQQALGQGPQFIFQYYEEEERQRGNFPDRFSGHQFPNYSSELNVNALLLGDSALYLCASSLDPGANEQYFGPGTRLTVT.

V and J are TRBV30 and TRBJ1-2. Germline V lookup: CDR1 GTSNPN, CDR2 SVGIG (reference sequence). The CDR3 extends over 12 amino acids. The DNA sequence is not available. The CDR3 spells CAWREGVGGYTF.

The chain couples TRBV6-1 to TRBJ1-4. The CDR3 spans 14 residues. No DNA accompanies this entry. Germline V gives CDR1 MNHNS, CDR2 SASEGT. The CDR3 reads CASSEAGGGEKLFF.

V is TRBV6-1 and J is TRBJ1-5; TCRdb designates TRBD1, a call that cannot be tested without DNA. CDR1 is MNHNS, CDR2 SASEGT, per germline. The CDR3 loop spans 14 amino acids. The nucleotide record is missing. The CDR3 sequence is CASTNQGWTQPQHF.

The chain is built from TRBV6-1 and TRBJ1-1; the D call from TCRdb, TRBD1, cannot be confirmed without DNA. This CDR3 contains 14 residues. Only the protein is on record. Per the germline V gene, CDR1 is MNHNS and CDR2 is SASEGT. The CDR3 loop is CASSELVQGVGAFF.

In terms of frequency, this clone is medium-sized. CDR3 residues: CASSSTTPPTDTQYF. This chain connects TRBV19 to TRBJ2-3; without DNA, the TCRdb call of TRBD1 cannot be checked. The CDR3 loop spans 15 amino acids. A DNA sequence was not provided. Looked up from germline, CDR1 is LNHDA and CDR2 is SQIVND (reference sequence).

The chain employs TRBV5-1 and TRBJ2-3; there is no DNA to check the TCRdb D call of TRBD2. Germline CDR1 SGHRS, CDR2 YFSETQ. The CDR3 loop spans 17 amino acids. Nucleotide data are not available. CDR3 loop: CASSPNPAERSTDTQYF.

J is TRBJ2-7 and V is TRBV7-8; TCRdb outputs TRBD2, but without DNA this stays unchecked. Germline CDR1 SGHVS, CDR2 FQNEAQ. The CDR3 sequence is 19 residues long. The DNA sequence is not available. CDR3 sequence reads: CASSPIPGLAGRSNYEQYF.

The gene calls are TRBV18 and TRBJ1-4; the D call from TCRdb, TRBD1, cannot be confirmed without DNA. This CDR3 spans 15 amino acids. No DNA has been recorded. Germline assignment: CDR1 KGHSH and CDR2 LQKENI. CDR3 sequence reads: CASSPRSATNEKLFF.

The chain combines TRBV5-1 with TRBJ1-2; the TCRdb call, TRBD1, lacks DNA for checking. CDR1 and CDR2 from the germline V gene are SGHRS and YFSETQ. This CDR3 comprises 14 residues. Only the protein is on record. The chain's CDR3 is CASSTDRDINGYTF.

V and J are TRBV6-1 and TRBJ1-2; without DNA, the TCRdb call of TRBD1 cannot be checked. The CDR3 extends over 16 amino acids. DNA is not on record. Germline CDR1 and CDR2: MNHNS and SASEGT. The CDR3 region is CASSDKDRMAGASYTF.

The gene calls are TRBV6-5 and TRBJ1-2. Germline lookup yields CDR1 MNHEY and CDR2 SVGAGI. The CDR3 extends over 12 amino acids. No nucleotide data were recorded. CDR3 in amino acids: CASSYRTGSYTF.

The J gene is TRBJ2-7, the V gene TRBV6-1; there is no DNA to check the TCRdb D call of TRBD1. Per the germline V gene, CDR1 is MNHNS and CDR2 is SASEGT. This CDR3 region has 14 residues. No nucleotide data were recorded. The CDR3 is CASNTGTGLPLEYF.

V gene TRBV4-1 combines with J gene TRBJ2-7. The CDR3 sequence is 14 residues long. DNA is not recorded here. From germline, CDR1 is MGHRA and CDR2 YSYEKL. CDR3: CASSQADASYEQYF.

The J gene is TRBJ2-1, the V gene TRBV12-5; TCRdb gives TRBD2 as the D gene, but with no DNA this cannot be confirmed. Germline CDR1 reads LGHNT; CDR2 reads FRNRAP. The CDR3 contains 17 residues. No coding sequence is recorded. The CDR3 loop is CASGLVTGGRFYYEQFF.

The chain has TRBV10-3 and TRBJ1-1; TCRdb indicates TRBD1, and absent DNA this call remains unverified. The CDR3 has 14 amino acids. The DNA is not on file. The germline V gene has CDR1 ENHRY and CDR2 SYGVKD. This chain's CDR3 is CAISKGYLNTEAFF.

The chain is built from TRBV10-3 and TRBJ2-7; TCRdb indicates TRBD1, and absent DNA this call remains unverified. This CDR3 is 12 amino acids long. The coding DNA is unavailable. In germline, CDR1 is ENHRY, CDR2 SYGVKD. CDR3 amino acids: CAISERGYEQYF.

The rearrangement links TRBV19 to TRBJ1-3. The CDR3 is 14 amino acids. Only the protein sequence is given. Germline CDR1 is LNHDA and CDR2 is SQIVND (reference sequence). The CDR3 region is CASSGGPLRNTIYF. The whole variable domain, remainder taken from reference TRBV19 and TRBJ1-3, is DGGITQSPKYLFRKEGQNVTLSCEQNLNHDAMYWYRQDPGQGLRLIYYSQIVNDFQKGDIAEGYSVSREKKESFPLTVTSAQKNPTAFYLCASSGGPLRNTIYFGEGSWLTVV.